At least ten counts were recorded for the clone carrying this T cell receptor beta chain. Germline V CDR1 and CDR2: LGHDT, YNNKEL (reference sequence). V lost 1 base, J lost 4 bases, and 10 bases lay in between. CDR3 length: 14 amino acids. This entry belongs to a study of T cells in Graves' hyperthyroidism and ophthalmopathy. Amplification targeted TCR beta CDR3 regions from RNA transcripts. TCR CDR3 underwent first-round RT-PCR with the HTBI primer set. Each CDR3 protein is one row after TCRdb ran MiXCR on the multiplex PCR reads. Of 380,000 or so distinct CDR3 sequences listed, 15% to 20% are singletons.

The rearrangement links TRBV3-1 to TRBJ1-2; D is unresolved. This sequence originates from a woman between 18 and 29 years old with Graves' hyperthyroidism. The source material was blood. In DNA form, the CDR3 reads TGTGCCAGCAGCCAAGGGGATCCGAGCTATGGCTACACCTTC. Translating it yields CASSQGDPSYGYTF.